This T cell receptor (beta chain) was recovered during a study of vaccination and CD4 T cells after COVID-19. The overall study: SARS-CoV-2 positivity in convalescent patients was established by nasal swab PCR; some ten had mild and one severe disease. Collection of post-COVID samples occurred a median approximately 94 days after diagnosis, spanning a range of 35 to 161.

Oncomine TCR Beta short-read sequencing was applied to DNA from cultured CD4+ T cells. MiXCR, run by TCRdb on the PCR reads, gives a single entry per CDR3 protein. The data hold more than 15,000 distinct CDR3 sequences, with 50% to 60% observed a single time. This clonotype has more than one count but fewer than ten. Antigen unknown. The V gene lost 3 bases and the J gene lost 3 bases, with 18 bases spanning the gap. The CDR3 totals 16 residues. Germline CDR1 is SGHRS and CDR2 is YFSETQ. The sample's treatment: roughly 10-day PBMC culture with coronavirus spike peptide pools or control peptides (ViraFEST assay). Peptide pools at roughly 10 ug/ml, together with roughly 10 IU/ml IL-2, were added to cultures of some 1.9 million PBMCs per well.

The sample consisted of CD4+ T cells from blood, cultured in vitro. V usage is TRBV5-1 and J usage is TRBJ1-1; weak D call: TRBD1 (6 bases). The origin of this receptor is a human donor who had recovered from COVID-19. CDR3 sequence (DNA): TGCGCCAGCAGCTGGCAGGGCAGGGGAGCTGACACTGAAGCTTTCTTT. This gives the protein CASSWQGRGADTEAFF.